Sequencing of this T cell receptor beta chain was carried out in a study (dated by TCRdb to 2012 to 2014). Ten or more counts support this clonotype. The clone's antigen remains unknown. Per-base qualities were not stored, and no clone one base away is much larger. The instrument given in TCRdb is Illumina Genome Analyzer IIx. Clones were called with MiXCR by TCRdb after fastp trimmed the public reads at Q25, and only in-frame beta chains were retained. Duplicate CDR3 protein sequences are folded into a single record with the most common DNA and genes. For this sample the table gives 15,000 or so distinct CDR3 sequences, of which around 35% were detected only once. The ten most abundant clones make up roughly 15% of the sample. This TCR was recovered from a human donor. The sequencing sample was made of blood.

The DNA sequence is as follows: TGCGCCAGCAGCCCCGCCGGGGGAGGCTACAATGAGCAGTTCTTC. It specifies CASSPAGGGYNEQFF. The receptor chain draws on TRBV4-3 and TRBJ2-1, and TRBD2 may be the D gene, going by 6 matching bases. The germline V gene provides CDR1 LGHNA and CDR2 YSLEER. V loses 4 bases, J loses 3 bases, and the germline ends lie 13 bases apart. There are 15 amino acids in the CDR3, from cysteine to phenylalanine inclusive. The read is trimmed to its CDR3 DNA, 45 bases read in frame from base 1.